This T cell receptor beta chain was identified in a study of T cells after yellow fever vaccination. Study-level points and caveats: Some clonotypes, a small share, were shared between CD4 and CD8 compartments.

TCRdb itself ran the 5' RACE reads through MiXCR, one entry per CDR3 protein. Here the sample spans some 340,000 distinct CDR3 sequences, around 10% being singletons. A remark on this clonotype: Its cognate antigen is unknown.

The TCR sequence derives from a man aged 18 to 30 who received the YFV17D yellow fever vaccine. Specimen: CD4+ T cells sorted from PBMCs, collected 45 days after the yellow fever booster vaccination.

CDR3 DNA: TGTGCCAGCACCAGCAACACCGGGGAGCTGTTTTTT. Its translation is CASTSNTGELFF. The J gene is TRBJ2-2, the V gene TRBV9; the D is unclear. V lost 6 bases and J 2 bases, leaving 5 bases between the germline ends. The CDR3 is 12 amino acids. Germline-derived CDR1 and CDR2 are SGDLS and YYNGEE.